This TCR beta chain originates from a study of T cell repertoires in cytomegalovirus infection. Looking at the study overall: Based on public TCR beta signatures, there were indications of CMV infection and of a matching HLA type.

One entry per CDR3 protein results from TCRdb running MiXCR on the reads. This table holds about 260,000 distinct CDR3 sequences, roughly 15% found once. The V gene end was trimmed by 6 bases and the J gene end by 6 bases; junction bases not matched to a gene: 6. The CDR3 spans 13 residues. Per germline, CDR1 KGHSH and CDR2 LQKENI. This clonotype was seen more than once but under ten times. The chain combines TRBV18 with TRBJ1-2, with 8 bases that match TRBD1. The sequence was collected from a human donor in good health (CMV status not recorded). Some clones in this sample may be carry-over from other donors' samples. Sequencing was performed on PBMCs. CDR3 coding DNA: TGTGCCAGCTCGCTGGACAGGGAGCATGGCTACACCTTC. Translated, it gives CASSLDREHGYTF.